The 3 T cell receptor beta chains presented below share a single source sample, sequenced in a study of cytomegalovirus exposure and HLA in healthy donors. In the PCR, 60 Vbeta and 13 Jbeta primers were used. Generated by immunoSEQ multiplex PCR, the TCRdb table keeps only in-frame clones and is missing some. The sample has about 64,000 clones, approximately 83% seen once; the top ten hold roughly 10%. Sequencing was performed on PBMCs. Receptors originate from a female donor in good health and CMV-seronegative.

V usage is TRBV9 and J usage is TRBJ2-7, with 11 bases lining up with TRBD1. Germline lookup yields CDR1 SGDLS and CDR2 YYNGEE. The CDR3 length is 15 residues. After removal of 4 bases from V and 5 bases from J, the junction contained 8 bases not matched to a gene. CDR3 in amino acids: CASSPTGTGGNEQYF. As DNA, the CDR3 is TGTGCCAGCAGCCCTACCGGGACAGGGGGTAACGAGCAGTACTTC.

As regards this clone: A read error may account for a junction end that differs from germline. The chain joins TRBV2 to TRBJ2-6; a weak D match, TRBD1 (5 bases). Germline V gene lookup returns CDR1 SNHLY and CDR2 FYNNEI. The CDR3 totals 16 residues. CDR3 in DNA: TGTGCCAGCAGCGCTATATACGGATCTGGGGCCAACGGCCTGACTTTC. Its protein product is CASSAIYGSGANGLTF.

V usage is TRBV7-3 and J usage is TRBJ2-3; D remains ambiguous. This CDR3 region has 13 residues. Germline V lookup: CDR1 SGHTA, CDR2 FQGTGA. The V end was cut by 5 bases, the J end by 4 bases, with 10 bases between. Here the CDR3 reads CASSPQDPDTQYF. For the CDR3, the DNA is TGTGCCAGCAGCCCACAAGATCCAGATACGCAGTATTTT.